This is a list of T cell receptor beta chains from one sample in a study of beta chain features in type 1 diabetes. The data were produced by immunoSEQ multiplex PCR, yet TCRdb's version contains in-frame clones alone and is incomplete. The sample consists of a few hundred thousand clones, approximately 15% of them appearing once. Input material: naive CD4+ T cells from blood. These receptors were taken from a woman between 18 and 29 years old with type 1 diabetes. CDR3s include the opening cysteine and the closing phenylalanine or tryptophan. The D gene is left open where the match is weak. Size values are once, few and many counts, or a class for expanded clones, and some rows have none.

>TRBD2|few|TRBJ2-1|TRBV11-3
TGTGCCAGCAGTTCCATTGCGGGAGGGGGTGAGCAGTTCTTC
CASSSIAGGGEQFF
>-|-|TRBJ1-1|TRBV9
TGTGCCAGCAGCGCCCTAGGACAGTCTGAAGCTTTCTTT
CASSALGQSEAFF
>-|few|TRBJ1-5|TRBV18
TGTGCCAGCTCACCGGATCGGGGAGGTCAGCCCCAGCATTTT
CASSPDRGGQPQHF
>TRBD2|few|TRBJ2-4|TRBV28
TGTGCCAGCACCACCGCGGGAGTTGGGGCCAAAAACATTCAGTACTTC
CASTTAGVGAKNIQYF
>TRBD2|-|TRBJ2-5|TRBV30
TGTGCCTGGAGTAACGCGGGAGGGAGAGAGACCCAGTACTTC
CAWSNAGGRETQYF
>TRBD2|-|TRBJ2-1|TRBV5-1
TGCGCCAGCAGCTTGGCCACAACTAGCGGGAGAGGTGAGCAGTTCTTC
CASSLATTSGRGEQFF
>TRBD2|-|TRBJ2-5|TRBV28
TGTGCCAGCAGCCCCGGACTAGCAGGAGGGGAGACCCAGTACTTC
CASSPGLAGGETQYF
>-|-|TRBJ2-1|TRBV12-5
TGTGCCAAATGCGAAGAGCAGTTCTTC
CAKCEEQFF
>-|few|TRBJ2-3|TRBV28
TGTGCCAGCAGTTTACTAGCGACCACCTTTACAGATACGCAGTATTTT
CASSLLATTFTDTQYF
>TRBD2|-|TRBJ2-3|TRBV9
TGTGCCAGCACCCCGGGGGGGGGAGATACGCAGTATTTT
CASTPGGGDTQYF
>TRBD1|-|TRBJ2-3|TRBV29-1
TGCAGCGTTCAGGGACAGAGCACAGATACGCAGTATTTT
CSVQGQSTDTQYF
>-|-|TRBJ1-2|TRBV11-2
TGTGCCAGCAGCCCGCTCTCGGGGGGACGGGGCTATGGCTACACCTTC
CASSPLSGGRGYGYTF
>TRBD2|few|TRBJ2-3|TRBV11-2
TGTGCCAGCAACCGCGACCTAGCGGGAGGAGCAGATACGCAGTATTTT
CASNRDLAGGADTQYF
>-|few|TRBJ1-5|TRBV4-2
TGTGCCAGCAGCCAAGCCGGGCAGGGTTTAGGTCAGCCCCAGCATTTT
CASSQAGQGLGQPQHF
>-|-|TRBJ2-4|TRBV25-1
TGTGCCAGCAGTGAAACGGGGTCCAAAAACATTCAGTACTTC
CASSETGSKNIQYF
>TRBD1|-|TRBJ2-1|TRBV30
TGTGCCTGGAGTGTGGGTGGACAGGGGAATAGGGATGAGCAGTTCTTC
CAWSVGGQGNRDEQFF
>-|few|TRBJ2-3|TRBV9
TGTGCCAGCAGCTCCCGGACAACTAGCACAGATACGCAGTATTTT
CASSSRTTSTDTQYF
>TRBD1|-|TRBJ2-7|TRBV13
TGTGCCACCTCCCGGGACAGGGGCTACGAGCAGTACTTC
CATSRDRGYEQYF
>TRBD2|-|TRBJ2-2|TRBV6-1
TGTGCCAGCAGTGAACAAGCGGGAGGAGCCGGGGAGCTGTTTTTT
CASSEQAGGAGELFF
>-|-|TRBJ1-1|TRBV7-9
TGTGCCAGCAGCTCATCAGGCTTGAACACTGAAGCTTTCTTT
CASSSSGLNTEAFF
>TRBD2|-|TRBJ2-2|TRBV7-9
TGTGCCAGCAGCTTAGCACTAGCGCTGAACACCGGGGAGCTGTTTTTT
CASSLALALNTGELFF
>TRBD1|-|TRBJ1-1|TRBV11-2
TGTGCCAGCAGCCCCGGACAGGTGTTCATGAACACTGAAGCTTTCTTT
CASSPGQVFMNTEAFF
>TRBD2|few|TRBJ2-1|TRBV7-3
TGTGCCAGCAGCTTACTAGCGGGAGACTACGATGAGCAGTTCTTC
CASSLLAGDYDEQFF
>-|few|TRBJ1-2|TRBV7-2
TGTGCCAGCAGCTTAAATGGGGCAGGGACCTTC
CASSLNGAGTF
>-|-|TRBJ2-1|TRBV6-1
TGTGCCAGCAGTGAACAGCGGTCCAATGAGCAGTTCTTC
CASSEQRSNEQFF
>-|-|TRBJ1-1|TRBV11-3
TGTGCCAGCAGCTCAGCGGGGAGGGGAGGCTTGGAAGCTTTCTTT
CASSSAGRGGLEAFF
>TRBD1|-|TRBJ2-1|TRBV15
TGTGCCACCAGCAGAGGGACAGGCGTCTACAATGAGCAGTTCTTC
CATSRGTGVYNEQFF
>-|-|TRBJ2-1|TRBV5-1
TGCGCCAGCAGCTGGGGCCCCTCCGGGAATGAGCAGTTCTTC
CASSWGPSGNEQFF
>TRBD2|few|TRBJ2-3|TRBV5-4
TGTGCCAGCAGTTCCCAGCGGGGTGGTGATACGCAGTATTTT
CASSSQRGGDTQYF
>-|few|TRBJ2-3|TRBV7-2
TGTGCCAGCAGCGTCTCTAGCACAGATACGCAGTATTTT
CASSVSSTDTQYF
>-|-|TRBJ2-7|TRBV7-9
TGTGCCAGCAGCCCGCAGGGAATGCCTTCCGAGCAGTACTTC
CASSPQGMPSEQYF
>TRBD1|-|TRBJ1-1|TRBV7-9
TGTGCCAGCTTGGACAGGGTGAACACTGAAGCTTTCTTT
CASLDRVNTEAFF
>TRBD1|-|TRBJ2-2|TRBV9
TGTGCCAGCAGCGCATCTGGGACAGCGAACACCGGGGAGCTGTTTTTT
CASSASGTANTGELFF
>-|few|TRBJ2-1|TRBV18
TGTGCCAGCTCACCACCCTCGCGGGATGAGCAGTTCTTC
CASSPPSRDEQFF
>-|-|TRBJ2-7|TRBV27
TGTGCCAGCAGAAAACCGGGAGAGAGCTACGAGCAGTACTTC
CASRKPGESYEQYF
>TRBD1|-|TRBJ1-1|TRBV9
TGTGCCAGCGACAGGGTTTTGGACACTGAAGCTTTCTTT
CASDRVLDTEAFF
>-|-|TRBJ2-6|TRBV4-3
TGCGCCAGCAGCCCCGGCTCTGGGGCCAACGTCCTGACTTTC
CASSPGSGANVLTF
>-|few|TRBJ2-1|TRBV9
TGTGCCAGCAGCGTAGCTTCCCTTGGGGGGAGTGAGCAGTTCTTC
CASSVASLGGSEQFF
>-|few|TRBJ2-7|TRBV2
TGTGCCAGCAGTACGACTCAAGACTCCTACGAGCAGTACTTC
CASSTTQDSYEQYF
>-|-|TRBJ1-1|TRBV29-1
TGCAGCGTTGCACAGCCTGAAGCTTTCTTT
CSVAQPEAFF
>-|-|TRBJ2-3|TRBV25-1
TGTGCCAGCAGTGATCCGAGACTAAGGTTGGGGGATACGCAGTATTTT
CASSDPRLRLGDTQYF
>-|few|TRBJ2-4|TRBV28
TGTGCCAGCAGTTTTTCCCAAGCCAAAAACATTCAGTACTTC
CASSFSQAKNIQYF
>-|few|TRBJ1-1|TRBV5-5
TGTGCCAGCAGCTTGGTAGCTGAAGCTTTCTTT
CASSLVAEAFF
>TRBD2|-|TRBJ2-1|TRBV7-9
TGTGCCAGCAGCTTACTAGCGGGCGCGACCCACAATGAGCAGTTCTTC
CASSLLAGATHNEQFF
>TRBD1|-|TRBJ2-3|TRBV11-2
TGTGCCAGCAGCTACGGGACAGGGACAGATACGCAGTATTTT
CASSYGTGTDTQYF
>TRBD1|-|TRBJ2-6|TRBV9
TGTGCCAGCAGCGTTTCGAGTTCCGGGACAGAGGGCTCTGGGGCCAACGTCCTGACTTTC
CASSVSSSGTEGSGANVLTF
>-|few|TRBJ2-5|TRBV18
TGTGCCAGCTCACCACTAGTTGCGGAGACCCAGTACTTC
CASSPLVAETQYF
>TRBD2|few|TRBJ2-1|TRBV19
TGTGCCAGTAGGGCGGGAGGATCGGGTGAGCAGTTCTTC
CASRAGGSGEQFF
>TRBD1|few|TRBJ1-1|TRBV5-1
TGCGCCAGCAGCCGGACAGGGAGGGACACTGAAGCTTTCTTT
CASSRTGRDTEAFF
>-|few|TRBJ2-1|TRBV7-2
TGTGCCAGCAGCTTGGAGGTATGGGATGACAATGAGCAGTTCTTC
CASSLEVWDDNEQFF
>-|-|TRBJ1-1|TRBV30
TGTGCCTCAGGAAGAGACACTGAAGCTTTCTTT
CASGRDTEAFF
>-|-|TRBJ1-1|TRBV19
TGTGCCAGTTCCGGGCTCCGCCGTGCTACCAGGGGTTCTTACACTGAAGCTTTCTTT
CASSGLRRATRGSYTEAFF
>TRBD2|-|TRBJ2-2|TRBV19
TGTGCCAGTAGGGGGACTAGCGGTCTTACCGGGGAGCTGTTTTTT
CASRGTSGLTGELFF
>-|few|TRBJ2-3|TRBV18
TGTGCCAGCTCACCTTTCGACAAACCCCGGGATACGCAGTATTTT
CASSPFDKPRDTQYF
>TRBD2|-|TRBJ2-1|TRBV29-1
TGCAGCGTTGAAGGGACTAGCTGGGGCAATGAGCAGTTCTTC
CSVEGTSWGNEQFF